The sequence of this T cell receptor (beta chain) was determined in a study of cytomegalovirus exposure and HLA in healthy donors. V shed 6 bases, J shed 7 bases, and the junction held 8 bases outside the gene matches. Germline lookup yields CDR1 SNHLY and CDR2 FYNNEI. The CDR3 is 13 amino acids. 13 Jbeta primers and 60 Vbeta primers were used for the PCR. The method was immunoSEQ multiplex PCR; TCRdb's version includes in-frame clones alone and lacks a portion of them. The sample has 160,000 or so clones; 60% to 85% are singletons. This clone turned up a few times. What it recognizes is unknown. Study observations and caveats: Presence/absence analyses assumed roughly uniform sequencing depth across donors.

The chain employs TRBV2 and TRBJ1-2, with 7 bases that match TRBD1. This clonotype originated in a woman in her thirties or forties in good health and CMV-seropositive. Sample: PBMCs. The CDR3 nucleotides read TGTGCCAGCAGGGCCGACAGGGAAGCTGGCTACACCTTC. Protein product: CASRADREAGYTF.